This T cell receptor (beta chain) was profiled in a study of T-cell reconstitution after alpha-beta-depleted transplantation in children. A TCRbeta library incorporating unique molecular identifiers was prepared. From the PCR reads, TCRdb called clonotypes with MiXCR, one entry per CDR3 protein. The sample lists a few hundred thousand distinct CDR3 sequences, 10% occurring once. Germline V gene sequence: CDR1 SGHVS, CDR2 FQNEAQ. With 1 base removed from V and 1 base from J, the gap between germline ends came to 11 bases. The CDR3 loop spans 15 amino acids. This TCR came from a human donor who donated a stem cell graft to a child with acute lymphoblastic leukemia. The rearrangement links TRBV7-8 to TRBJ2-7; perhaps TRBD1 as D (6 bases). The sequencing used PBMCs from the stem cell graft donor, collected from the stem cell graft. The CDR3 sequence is CASSLDDRLSYEQYF. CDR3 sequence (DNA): TGTGCCAGCAGCTTAGATGACAGGCTTTCCTACGAGCAGTACTTC. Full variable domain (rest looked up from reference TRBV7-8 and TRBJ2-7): GAGVSQSPRYKVAKRGQDVALRCDPISGHVSLFWYQQALGQGPEFLTYFQNEAQLDKSGLPSDRFFAERPEGSVSTLKIQRTQQEDSAVYLCASSLDDRLSYEQYFGPGTRLTVT.